The clone carrying this TCR beta chain is labeled medium-sized. This CDR3 is 15 amino acids long. V was pared by 2 bases and J by 3 bases, with 13 bases between. Germline CDR1 SNHLY, CDR2 FYNNEI. PCR primers comprised 60 Vbeta and 13 Jbeta primers. The repertoire was sequenced with immunoSEQ multiplex PCR; TCRdb's copy has only in-frame clones and lacks some. Of around 95,000 clones listed, around four fifths were seen once; the top ten hold roughly 4.3%. This entry belongs to a study of cytomegalovirus exposure and HLA in healthy donors. The sample was PBMCs. The sequence was collected from a middle-aged woman in good health and CMV-seropositive. This chain links TRBV2 with TRBJ1-1; D perhaps matches TRBD1 (6 bases). CDR3 DNA: TGTGCCAGCAGTGAATCGGACAGTGGGTACACTGAAGCTTTCTTT. This sequence encodes CASSESDSGYTEAFF. Drawing the rest from reference TRBV2 and TRBJ1-1, the complete variable domain is EPEVTQTPSHQVTQMGQEVILRCVPISNHLYFYWYRQILGQKVEFLVSFYNNEISEKSEIFDDQFSVERPDGSNFTLKIRSTKLEDSAMYFCASSESDSGYTEAFFGQGTRLTVV.